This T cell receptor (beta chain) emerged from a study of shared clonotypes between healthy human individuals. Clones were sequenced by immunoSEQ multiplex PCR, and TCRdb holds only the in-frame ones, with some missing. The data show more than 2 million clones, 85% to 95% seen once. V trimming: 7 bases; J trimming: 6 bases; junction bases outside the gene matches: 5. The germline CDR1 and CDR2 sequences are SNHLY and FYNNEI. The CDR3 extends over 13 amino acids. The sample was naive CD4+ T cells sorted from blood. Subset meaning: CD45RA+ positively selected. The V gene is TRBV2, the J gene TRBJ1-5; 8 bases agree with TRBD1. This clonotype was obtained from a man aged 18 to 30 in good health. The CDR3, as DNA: TGTGCCAGCACTCCAGGGGGCACTCAGCCCCAGCATTTT. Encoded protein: CASTPGGTQPQHF.